What follows are 30 T cell receptor beta chains derived from one specimen sequenced in a study of blood T cell repertoires in COVID-19. Profiled with immunoSEQ multiplex PCR; TCRdb holds only in-frame clones, not every one. Seen here are roughly 400,000 clones, less than 95% observed once, and the top ten hold 0.6%. The sequenced sample consisted of PBMCs or T cells enriched from blood (not recorded which). These TCRs come from a man between 18 and 29 years old who had recovered from COVID-19.

The J gene is TRBJ1-2, the V gene TRBV9; TRBD1 aligns across 8 bases. The germline gives CDR1 SGDLS, CDR2 YYNGEE. Trimming removed 3 bases from V and 4 bases from J; junction bases left unmatched: 8. The CDR3 runs 15 residues. The CDR3 DNA sequence: TGTGCCAGCAGCGCCCGACCGGGACAGGTCTATGGCTACACCTTC. This gives the protein CASSARPGQVYGYTF.

The gene calls are TRBV6-5 and TRBJ1-2; D not resolved. With 5 bases removed from V and 4 bases from J, the gap between germline ends came to 11 bases. The CDR3 covers 13 residues. The germline V gene encodes CDR1 MNHEY and CDR2 SVGAGI. DNA for the CDR3: TGTGCCAGCAGTCAGGCCCAAATCTATGGCTACACCTTC. Its protein product is CASSQAQIYGYTF.

This sequence joins TRBV3-1 (or the pseudogene TRBV3-2) and TRBJ1-2, with a possible D match to TRBD1 (5 bases). Germline V CDR1 and CDR2: LGHDT, YNNKEL (reference sequence). V was cut by 1 base and J by 8 bases, with 20 bases left in between. The CDR3 length is 16 residues. This CDR3 reads CASSQGEMASRGGYTF. The CDR3, as DNA: TGTGCCAGCAGCCAAGGGGAAATGGCCTCTAGGGGAGGCTACACCTTC.

V usage is TRBV5-4 and J usage is TRBJ2-5, with D unresolved. V lost 0 bases and J lost 5, with 5 bases in between. The CDR3 length is 12 residues. CDR1 is SGHNT, CDR2 YYREEE, per germline (reference sequence). The CDR3 region is CASSLAGETQYF. The CDR3 region has the DNA TGTGCCAGCAGCTTGGCCGGGGAGACCCAGTACTTC.

There are a few counts of this clone. V usage is TRBV29-1 and J usage is TRBJ1-2; D unresolved. V lost 4 bases and J 8 bases, leaving 14 bases between the germline ends. Germline V gives CDR1 SQVTM, CDR2 ANQGSEA. The CDR3 totals 12 residues. The CDR3 DNA reads TGCAGCGTTGGGGAGAGTTCTAAGGGCTACACCTTC. It specifies CSVGESSKGYTF.

The chain recombines TRBV29-1 with TRBJ2-7, with D possibly matching TRBD2 (6 bases). Trimming left V 7 bases short and J 3 bases short, with 16 bases between. The germline gives CDR1 SQVTM, CDR2 ANQGSEA. This CDR3 is built from 13 residues. The CDR3 coding sequence is TGCAGCGCGGGAGCCCTCGAGGGCTACGAGCAGTACTTC. Its protein is CSAGALEGYEQYF.

This clone has a handful of counts. The V call is TRBV4-1, the J call TRBJ2-7; 13 nucleotides line up with TRBD2. The V gene's germline CDR1 is MGHRA and CDR2 YSYEKL. The V gene end was trimmed by 5 bases and the J gene end by 6 bases; junction bases not matched to a gene: 10. The CDR3 sequence is 16 residues long. The CDR3 DNA is TGCGCCAGCAGCGGATGGACTAGCGGGAGAGCTGGCGAGCAGTACTTC. This sequence encodes CASSGWTSGRAGEQYF.

The chain links TRBV2 to TRBJ1-4; TRBD1 is a possible D gene (5 bases). Germline V lookup: CDR1 SNHLY, CDR2 FYNNEI. The V end lost 6 bases, the J end lost 4 bases, and 12 bases lay between the germline ends. The CDR3 extends over 14 amino acids. This CDR3 reads CASSFRDINEKLFF. The DNA of the CDR3 is TGTGCCAGCAGCTTCAGGGATATTAATGAAAAACTGTTTTTT. Filled out from reference TRBV2 and TRBJ1-4, the complete variable domain reads EPEVTQTPSHQVTQMGQEVILRCVPISNHLYFYWYRQILGQKVEFLVSFYNNEISEKSEIFDDQFSVERPDGSNFTLKIRSTKLEDSAMYFCASSFRDINEKLFFGSGTQLSVL.

The chain has TRBV21-1 and TRBJ1-1. TRBV21-1 is annotated as a pseudogene. This CDR3 contains 17 residues. This CDR3 reads CASSKRGPGGPNTEAFF. CDR3 nucleotides: TGTGCCAGCAGCAAAAGGGGCCCGGGGGGCCCGAACACTGAAGCTTTCTTT.

Of note for this clone: The sample has other DNA sequences that encode this CDR3 too. The rearrangement links TRBV5-1 to TRBJ1-6, with D possibly matching TRBD1 (6 bases). With 0 bases removed from V and 5 bases from J, the gap between germline ends came to 6 bases. Looked up from germline, CDR1 is SGHRS and CDR2 is YFSETQ. The length of the CDR3 is 14 residues. The CDR3 sequence is CASSLGQDNSPLHF. The CDR3, as DNA: TGCGCCAGCAGCTTGGGACAGGATAATTCACCCCTCCACTTT.

The chain is built from TRBV18 and TRBJ1-1, with D hard to call. This CDR3 spans 13 amino acids. V lost 2 bases, J lost 1 base, and 5 bases lay in between. Germline CDR1 and CDR2: KGHSH and LQKENI. CDR3 nucleotide sequence: TGTGCCAGCTCACCAGAGGAGAACACTGAAGCTTTCTTT. It translates to CASSPEENTEAFF.

Here the CDR3 DNA reads TGCGCCAGCACTACTAGCAATGAGCAGTTCTTC. It encodes CASTTSNEQFF. J is TRBJ2-1 and V is TRBV5-1; D might be TRBD2 (5 bases). The CDR3 spans 11 residues. V was pared by 6 bases and J by 6 bases, with 7 bases between. Germline CDR1 and CDR2: SGHRS and YFSETQ. The whole variable domain, filled in from reference TRBV5-1 and TRBJ2-1, reads KAGVTQTPRYLIKTRGQQVTLSCSPISGHRSVSWYQQTPGQGLQFLFEYFSETQRNKGNFPGRFSGRQFSNSRSEMNVSTLELGDSALYLCASTTSNEQFFGPGTRLTVL.

The chain uses TRBV3-1 (or the pseudogene TRBV3-2) and TRBJ1-3; possible D gene TRBD1, 6 bases. The CDR3 length is 16 residues. Germline-derived CDR1 and CDR2 are LGHDT and YNNKEL (reference sequence). V was clipped by 3 bases and J by 0 bases, with 12 bases between them. CDR3 sequence: CASSHNRDNSGNTIYF. The CDR3 nucleotides read TGTGCCAGCAGCCATAACCGGGACAACTCTGGAAACACCATATATTTT.

The CDR3 sequence: CASSTTDRAEAFF. The DNA for the CDR3 is TGCGCCAGCAGTACAACGGACAGGGCGGAAGCTTTCTTT. The rearrangement joins TRBV10-1 to TRBJ1-1, with TRBD1 matching 8 bases. Germline V gene data show CDR1 as WNHNN and CDR2 as SYGVQD (reference sequence). The J segment lost 8 bases and the V segment lost 5 bases, leaving 7 bases of the junction unmatched. This CDR3 comprises 13 residues.

The CDR3: CSVVRPQTTDTQYF. For the CDR3, the DNA is TGCAGCGTTGTCAGGCCCCAAACGACAGATACGCAGTATTTT. The J gene is TRBJ2-3, the V gene TRBV29-1, with unresolved D. V was clipped by 4 bases and J by 3 bases, with 14 bases between them. CDR3 length equals 14 residues. Germline V gene data show CDR1 as SQVTM and CDR2 as ANQGSEA.

The chain employs TRBV14 and TRBJ2-2; D is perhaps TRBD2 (6 bases). Germline V CDR1 and CDR2: SGHDN, FVKESK. This CDR3 has 16 amino acids. V lost 2 bases, J lost 6 bases, and 16 bases lay in between. CDR3 DNA sequence: TGTGCCAGCAGCCAATACTGGGGAGGATCGCCCGGGGAGCTGTTTTTT. It encodes CASSQYWGGSPGELFF.

J is TRBJ2-1 and V is TRBV27; D ambiguous. The length of the CDR3 is 15 residues. Germline CDR1 MNHEY, CDR2 SMNVEV (reference sequence). The V and J ends lost 4 bases and 2 bases respectively, with 12 bases between them. DNA of the CDR3: TGTGCCAGCAGTTATGACTTTGGCACCTACAATGAGCAGTTCTTC. Translated, it gives CASSYDFGTYNEQFF.

The chain joins TRBV4-2 to TRBJ2-1; D remains unclear. V lost 1 base and J lost 2, with 18 bases in between. Germline V CDR1 and CDR2: LGHNA, YNFKEQ. The CDR3 sequence is 18 residues long. The DNA of the CDR3 is TGTGCCAGCAGCCAAGCCGCGTGGTTGGAGTCGGCCTACAATGAGCAGTTCTTC. Amino acids: CASSQAAWLESAYNEQFF.

The chain has TRBV28 and TRBJ1-2, with 9 bases that match TRBD1. The junction had 12 bases not matched to a gene; V was cut back by 9 bases and J by 4 bases. Germline loops: CDR1 MDHEN, CDR2 SYDVKM. This CDR3 contains 15 residues. CDR3 sequence reads: CASKKRDRASYGYTF. CDR3 coding DNA: TGTGCCAGTAAAAAAAGGGACAGGGCAAGCTATGGCTACACCTTC.

V usage is TRBV7-3 and J usage is TRBJ2-2, with TRBD2 identical over 8 bases. In germline, CDR1 is SGHTA, CDR2 FQGTGA. V shed 6 bases, J shed 5 bases, and the junction held 11 bases outside the gene matches. The CDR3 covers 16 residues. The chain's CDR3 is CASRIAGSGITGELFF. The CDR3 bases are TGTGCCAGCAGGATAGCTGGTAGCGGGATTACCGGGGAGCTGTTTTTT.

This clone was recorded only once. V and J are TRBV25-1 and TRBJ1-2, with TRBD1 matching over 8 bases. Germline-derived CDR1 and CDR2 are MGHDK and SYGVNS. Trimming took 3 bases from V and 9 from J; bases not matched to a gene: 6. This CDR3 is 13 amino acids long. CDR3 in DNA: TGTGCCAGCAGTGACCGGACAGGGTGGAGCTACACCTTC. Its protein product is CASSDRTGWSYTF.

The V gene is TRBV4-1, the J gene TRBJ2-7; a possible D gene is TRBD1 (6 bases). The V end lost 0 bases, the J end lost 2 bases, and 17 bases lay between the germline ends. Germline V CDR1 and CDR2: MGHRA, YSYEKL. This CDR3 spans 17 amino acids. This CDR3 reads CASSQDFKQGIAYEQYF. The CDR3 DNA sequence: TGCGCCAGCAGCCAAGACTTTAAACAGGGAATAGCCTACGAGCAGTACTTC.

The V and J genes are TRBV5-6 and TRBJ2-1; tentative D call: TRBD1 (5 bases). Trimming pared 0 bases from V and 2 bases from J, leaving 9 bases between. The V gene's germline CDR1 is SGHDT and CDR2 YYEEEE. The CDR3 contains 15 residues. CDR3 in DNA: TGTGCCAGCAGCTTGGGTAGGGGCACCTACAATGAGCAGTTCTTC. Its translation: CASSLGRGTYNEQFF.

V gene TRBV5-1 combines with J gene TRBJ2-7, with TRBD2 matching 12 bases. V shed 7 bases, J shed 7 bases, and the junction held 9 bases outside the gene matches. Germline values: CDR1 SGHRS, CDR2 YFSETQ. The CDR3 extends over 14 amino acids. The DNA of the CDR3 is TGCGCCAGCGGTCAGACTAGCGGGAGTAAGGAGCAGTACTTC. Protein product: CASGQTSGSKEQYF.

The chain has TRBV5-4 and TRBJ1-6, with 9 bases that match TRBD1. The V gene end was trimmed by 4 bases and the J gene end by 5 bases; junction bases not matched to a gene: 7. CDR3 length: 16 amino acids. The germline V gene has CDR1 SGHNT and CDR2 YYREEE (reference sequence). The CDR3 bases are TGTGCCAGCAGCCCGGGACAGGGACTGAATAATTCACCCCTCCACTTT. This gives the protein CASSPGQGLNNSPLHF.

The J gene is TRBJ1-2, the V gene TRBV5-4, with 8 positions matching TRBD1. J was trimmed by 7 bases and V by 0 bases; bases with no gene match: 8. The germline V gene encodes CDR1 SGHNT and CDR2 YYREEE (reference sequence). CDR3 length: 15 residues. Written as DNA, the CDR3 is TGTGCCAGCAGCTTGGCCAAGGACAGGGCCCCTGGCTACACCTTC. Its translation: CASSLAKDRAPGYTF.

The chain couples TRBV9 to TRBJ1-4; TRBD1 aligns across 7 bases. The ends lost 3 bases at V and 2 bases at J; junction bases unmatched: 7. Germline-derived CDR1 and CDR2 are SGDLS and YYNGEE. The CDR3 runs 16 residues. CDR3: CASSATDRATNEKLFF. The CDR3 nucleotides are TGTGCCAGCAGCGCTACCGACAGGGCGACTAATGAAAAACTGTTTTTT.

The V and J genes are TRBV21-1 and TRBJ1-5. TRBV21-1 is classified as a pseudogene. The CDR3 contains 17 residues. CDR3 residues: CASSKATGRYSNQPQHF. The CDR3 nucleotides read TGTGCCAGCAGCAAAGCAACCGGGAGGTATAGCAATCAGCCCCAGCATTTT.

The CDR3, as DNA: TGTGCCTGGAGTGGCCGGGGGGGGAGGGATACGCAGTATTTT. Its translation is CAWSGRGGRDTQYF. The chain has TRBV30 and TRBJ2-3; the match to TRBD2 covers 8 bases. The CDR3 contains 14 residues. The V and J ends lost 1 base and 6 bases, in that order; junction bases with no gene match: 6. Germline CDR1 and CDR2: GTSNPN and SVGIG (reference sequence).

The V gene is TRBV7-9, the J gene TRBJ2-1; TRBD2 matches at 14 bases. V lost 5 bases to trimming and J lost 7 bases; unmatched junction nucleotides: 4. CDR1 SEHNR and CDR2 FQNEAQ come from the germline V gene (reference sequence). The CDR3 contains 15 residues. CDR3 in amino acids: CASSAGLAGVNEQFF. CDR3 DNA: TGTGCCAGCAGCGCGGGACTAGCGGGAGTGAATGAGCAGTTCTTC.